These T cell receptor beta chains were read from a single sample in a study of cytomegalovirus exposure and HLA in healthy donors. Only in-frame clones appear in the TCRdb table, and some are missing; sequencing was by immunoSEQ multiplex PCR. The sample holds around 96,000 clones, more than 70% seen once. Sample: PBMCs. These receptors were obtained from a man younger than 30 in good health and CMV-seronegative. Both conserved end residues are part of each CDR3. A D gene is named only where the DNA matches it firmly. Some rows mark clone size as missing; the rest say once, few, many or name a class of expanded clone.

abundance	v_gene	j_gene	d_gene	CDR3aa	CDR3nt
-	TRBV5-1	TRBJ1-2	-	CASSPGQLANYGYTF	TGCGCCAGCAGTCCCGGACAGCTAGCTAACTATGGCTACACCTTC
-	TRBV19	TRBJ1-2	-	CASTRTDYGYTF	TGTGCCAGTACCCGGACAGACTATGGCTACACCTTC
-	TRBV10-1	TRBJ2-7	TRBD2	CASSEERGDSYEQYF	TGCGCCAGCAGTGAGGAGCGGGGGGACTCCTACGAGCAGTACTTC
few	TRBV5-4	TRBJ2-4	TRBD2	CASSPGGGGIKNIQYF	TGTGCCAGCAGCCCGGGAGGGGGGGGAATCAAAAACATTCAGTACTTC
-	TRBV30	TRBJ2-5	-	CAWSSGVGQETQYF	TGTGCCTGGAGCTCAGGGGTAGGGCAAGAGACCCAGTACTTC
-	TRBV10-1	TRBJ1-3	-	CASRKKLAGLSGNTIYF	TGCGCCAGCAGGAAAAAACTCGCAGGTTTGTCAGGAAACACCATATATTTT
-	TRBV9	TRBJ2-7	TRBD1	CASSAGTGGTYEQYF	TGTGCCAGCAGCGCTGGGACAGGGGGCACCTACGAGCAGTACTTC
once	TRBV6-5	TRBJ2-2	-	CATRKSQGNTGELFF	TGTGCCACCCGAAAATCGCAGGGGAACACCGGGGAGCTGTTTTTT
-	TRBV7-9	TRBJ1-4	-	CASSLGPPRTSNEKLFF	TGTGCCAGCAGCTTAGGTCCGCCCCGCACTTCAAATGAAAAACTGTTTTTT
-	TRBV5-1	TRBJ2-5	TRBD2	CASSLDSGTSGTQYF	TGCGCCAGCAGCTTGGATTCCGGGACTAGCGGGACCCAGTACTTC
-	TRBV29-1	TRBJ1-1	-	CSVGGGGTEAFF	TGCAGCGTTGGTGGGGGGGGGACTGAAGCTTTCTTT
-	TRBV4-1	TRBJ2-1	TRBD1	CASSPRRDRGYYNEQFF	TGCGCCAGCAGCCCTCGACGGGACAGGGGTTACTACAATGAGCAGTTCTTC
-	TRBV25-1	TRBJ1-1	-	CASSGVGGRNTEAFF	TGTGCCAGCAGCGGGGTGGGGGGGAGGAACACTGAAGCTTTCTTT
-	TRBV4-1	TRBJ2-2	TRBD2	CASSHVAGGSNTGELFF	TGCGCCAGCAGCCATGTAGCGGGGGGCAGTAACACCGGGGAGCTGTTTTTT
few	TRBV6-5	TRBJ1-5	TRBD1	CASKQGAYQPQHF	TGTGCCAGCAAACAGGGGGCTTATCAGCCCCAGCATTTT
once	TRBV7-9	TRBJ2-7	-	CSSTLTGGSYEQYF	TGTTCCAGCACCCTTACCGGGGGCTCCTACGAGCAGTACTTC
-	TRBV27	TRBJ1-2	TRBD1	CASSWTGGNYGYTF	TGTGCCAGCAGTTGGACAGGGGGGAACTATGGCTACACCTTC
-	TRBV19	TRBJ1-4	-	CASSILGGGDEKLFF	TGTGCCAGTAGTATTTTGGGAGGGGGAGATGAAAAACTGTTTTTT
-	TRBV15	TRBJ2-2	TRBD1	CATSGQGNTGELFF	TGTGCCACCAGCGGACAGGGAAACACCGGGGAGCTGTTTTTT
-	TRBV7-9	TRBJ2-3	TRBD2	CASSPRLAGGSTDTQYF	TGTGCCAGCAGCCCGAGACTAGCGGGGGGCAGCACAGATACGCAGTATTTT
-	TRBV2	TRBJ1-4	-	CASSAGTTNEKLFF	TGTGCCAGCAGCGCAGGGACAACTAATGAAAAACTGTTTTTT
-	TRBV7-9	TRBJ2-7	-	CASSFGGWSSYEQYF	TGTGCCAGCAGCTTTGGAGGGTGGAGCTCCTACGAGCAGTACTTC
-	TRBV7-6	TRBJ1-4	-	CASSRYRVPNEKLFF	TGTGCCAGCAGCCGGTACAGGGTACCGAATGAAAAACTGTTTTTT
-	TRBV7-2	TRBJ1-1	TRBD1	CASNFRGTGWTEAFF	TGTGCCAGCAATTTTAGGGGGACAGGGTGGACTGAAGCTTTCTTT
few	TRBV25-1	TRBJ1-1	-	CASSDRYTEAFF	TGTGCCAGCAGTGACAGATACACTGAAGCTTTCTTT
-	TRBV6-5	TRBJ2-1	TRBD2	CASSYSSASGGFQQFF	TGTGCCAGCAGTTACTCGAGTGCTAGCGGGGGGTTCCAGCAGTTCTTC
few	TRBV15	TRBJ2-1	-	CATSRERTYYNEQFF	TGTGCCACCAGCAGAGAGAGGACTTATTACAATGAGCAGTTCTTC
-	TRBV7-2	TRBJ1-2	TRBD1	CASSLPGGGYGYTF	TGTGCCAGCAGCCTTCCAGGGGGCGGCTATGGCTACACCTTC
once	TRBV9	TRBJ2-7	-	CASSVVERGEQYF	TGTGCCAGCAGCGTTGTAGAACGGGGCGAGCAGTACTTC
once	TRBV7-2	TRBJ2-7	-	CASSSQQGAYEQYF	TGTGCCAGCAGCTCACAACAGGGTGCGTACGAGCAGTACTTC
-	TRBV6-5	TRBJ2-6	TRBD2	CASRKGLAGANVLTF	TGTGCCAGCAGGAAAGGACTAGCTGGGGCCAACGTCCTGACTTTC
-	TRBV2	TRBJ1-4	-	CASTRDEKLFF	TGTGCCAGCACCCGAGATGAAAAACTGTTTTTT
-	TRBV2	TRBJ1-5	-	CASAEGYNQPQHF	TGTGCCAGCGCGGAGGGGTACAATCAGCCCCAGCATTTT
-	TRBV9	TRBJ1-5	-	CASSVGQGQPQHF	TGTGCCAGCAGCGTAGGTCAGGGTCAGCCCCAGCATTTT
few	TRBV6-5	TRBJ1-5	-	CASSAGLSVHF	TGTGCCAGCAGTGCAGGGTTGTCTGTGCATTTT
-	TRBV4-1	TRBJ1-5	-	CASSPWEAATSNQPQHF	TGCGCCAGCAGCCCCTGGGAGGCAGCAACTAGCAATCAGCCCCAGCATTTT
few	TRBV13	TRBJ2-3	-	CASSFGGFAGSEGDTQYF	TGTGCCAGCAGCTTCGGCGGGTTCGCGGGGTCAGAGGGAGATACGCAGTATTTT
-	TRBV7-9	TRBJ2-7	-	CSSSDASYEQYF	TGTTCCAGCAGCGATGCGTCATACGAGCAGTACTTC
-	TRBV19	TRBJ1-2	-	CASEDRASESYTF	TGTGCCAGCGAAGACAGAGCTTCGGAAAGCTACACCTTC
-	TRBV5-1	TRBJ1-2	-	CASSLWRGIGYTF	TGCGCCAGCAGCTTATGGAGGGGAATTGGCTACACCTTC